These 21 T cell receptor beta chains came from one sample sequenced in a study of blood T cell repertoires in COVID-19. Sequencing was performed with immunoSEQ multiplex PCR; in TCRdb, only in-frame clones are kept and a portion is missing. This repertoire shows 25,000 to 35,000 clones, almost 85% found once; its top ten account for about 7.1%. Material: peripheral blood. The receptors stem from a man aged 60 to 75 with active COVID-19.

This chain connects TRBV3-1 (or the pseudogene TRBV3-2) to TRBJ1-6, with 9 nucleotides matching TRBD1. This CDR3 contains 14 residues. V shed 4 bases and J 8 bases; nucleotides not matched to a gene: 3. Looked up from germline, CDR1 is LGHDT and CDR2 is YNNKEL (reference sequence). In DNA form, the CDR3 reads TGTGCCAGCAGCCCGACAGGGGGTCATTCACCCCTCCACTTT. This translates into CASSPTGGHSPLHF.

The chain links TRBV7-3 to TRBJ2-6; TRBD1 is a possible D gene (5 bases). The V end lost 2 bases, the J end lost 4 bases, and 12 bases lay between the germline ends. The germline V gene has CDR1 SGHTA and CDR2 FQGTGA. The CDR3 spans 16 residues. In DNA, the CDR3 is TGTGCCAGCAGCTTATTAGGGGCTTCCGGGGCCAACGTCCTGACTTTC. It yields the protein CASSLLGASGANVLTF.

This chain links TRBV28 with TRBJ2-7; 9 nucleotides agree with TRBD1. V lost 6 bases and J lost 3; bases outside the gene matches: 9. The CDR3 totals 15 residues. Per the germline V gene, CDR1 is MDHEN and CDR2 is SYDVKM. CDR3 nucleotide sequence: TGTGCCAGCAGCGATACAGGGGGCAATGTCTACGAGCAGTACTTC. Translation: CASSDTGGNVYEQYF.

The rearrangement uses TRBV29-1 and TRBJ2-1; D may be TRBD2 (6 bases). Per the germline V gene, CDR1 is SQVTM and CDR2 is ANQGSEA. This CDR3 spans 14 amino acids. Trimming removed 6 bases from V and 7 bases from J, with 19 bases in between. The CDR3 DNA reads TGCAGCGTCCCTAATACGGGAGTGGTTAATGAGCAGTTCTTC. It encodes CSVPNTGVVNEQFF.

The CDR3 sequence is CASSYSILAGSLAKNIQYF. CDR3 DNA sequence: TGTGCCAGCAGTTACTCGATTTTAGCGGGATCACTAGCCAAAAACATTCAGTACTTC. The chain joins TRBV6-2 or TRBV6-3 to TRBJ2-4, with 8 positions matching TRBD2. The J segment lost 0 bases and the V segment lost 0 bases, leaving 10 bases of the junction unmatched. The CDR3 length is 19 residues. The germline V gene has CDR1 MNHEY and CDR2 SVGEGT.

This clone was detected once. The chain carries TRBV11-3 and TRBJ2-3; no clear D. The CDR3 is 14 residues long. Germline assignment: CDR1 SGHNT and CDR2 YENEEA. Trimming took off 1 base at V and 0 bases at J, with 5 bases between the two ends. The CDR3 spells CASSLVASTDTQYF. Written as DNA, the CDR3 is TGTGCCAGCAGCTTAGTGGCAAGCACAGATACGCAGTATTTT.

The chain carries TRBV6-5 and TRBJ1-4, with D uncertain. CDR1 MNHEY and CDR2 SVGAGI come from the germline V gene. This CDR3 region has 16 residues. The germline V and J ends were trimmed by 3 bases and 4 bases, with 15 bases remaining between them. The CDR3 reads CASSYGPTAINEKLFF. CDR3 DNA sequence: TGTGCCAGCAGTTATGGGCCTACCGCTATTAATGAAAAACTGTTTTTT.

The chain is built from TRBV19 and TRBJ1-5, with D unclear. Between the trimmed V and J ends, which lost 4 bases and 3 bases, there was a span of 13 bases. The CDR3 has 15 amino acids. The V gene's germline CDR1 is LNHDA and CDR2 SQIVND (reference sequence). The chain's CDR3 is CASSRVLGFNQPQHF. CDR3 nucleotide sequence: TGTGCCAGTAGTAGGGTCCTAGGATTCAATCAGCCCCAGCATTTT.

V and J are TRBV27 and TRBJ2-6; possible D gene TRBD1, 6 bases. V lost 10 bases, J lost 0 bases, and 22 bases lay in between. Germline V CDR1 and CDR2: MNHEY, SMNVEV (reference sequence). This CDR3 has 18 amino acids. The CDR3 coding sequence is TGTGCCACCCGAACTACAACGGGACAACACTCTGGGGCCAACGTCCTGACTTTC. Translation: CATRTTTGQHSGANVLTF.

CDR3 in DNA: TGTGCCAGCAGTTACTCGATGCGTCAGGGAACAGATACGCAGTATTTT. Encoded protein: CASSYSMRQGTDTQYF. The J gene is TRBJ2-3, the V gene TRBV6-5, with a weak D call TRBD1 (5 bases). V lost 0 bases and J lost 3, with 13 bases in between. The CDR3 is made up of 16 amino acids. Germline assignment: CDR1 MNHEY and CDR2 SVGAGI.

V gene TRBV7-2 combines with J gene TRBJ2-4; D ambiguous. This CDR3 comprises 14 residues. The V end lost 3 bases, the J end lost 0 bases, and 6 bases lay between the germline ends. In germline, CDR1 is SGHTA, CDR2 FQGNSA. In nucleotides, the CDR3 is TGTGCCAGCAGCTTGGCACAAGCCAAAAACATTCAGTACTTC. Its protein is CASSLAQAKNIQYF. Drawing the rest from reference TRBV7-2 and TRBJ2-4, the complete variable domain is GAGVSQSPSNKVTEKGKDVELRCDPISGHTALYWYRQSLGQGLEFLIYFQGNSAPDKSGLPSDRFSAERTGGSVSTLTIQRTQQEDSAVYLCASSLAQAKNIQYFGAGTRLSVL.

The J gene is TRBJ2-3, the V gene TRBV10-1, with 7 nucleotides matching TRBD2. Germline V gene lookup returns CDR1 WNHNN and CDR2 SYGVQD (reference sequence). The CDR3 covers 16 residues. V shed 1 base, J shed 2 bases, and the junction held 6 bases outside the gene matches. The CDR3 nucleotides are TGCGCCAGCAGTGAGTTGTCTAGCGGCCACACAGATACGCAGTATTTT. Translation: CASSELSSGHTDTQYF.

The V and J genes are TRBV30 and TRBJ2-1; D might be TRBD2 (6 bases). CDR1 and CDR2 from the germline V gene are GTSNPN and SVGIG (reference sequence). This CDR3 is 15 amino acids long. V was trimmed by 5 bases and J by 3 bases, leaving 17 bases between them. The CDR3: CAWQWGLLDYNEQFF. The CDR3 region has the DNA TGTGCCTGGCAGTGGGGACTCCTCGACTACAATGAGCAGTTCTTC.

The CDR3 here is CASSPYQIAGDEQYV. The CDR3 DNA follows: TGTGCCAGCAGCCCCTACCAAATAGCGGGAGATGAGCAGTACGTC. V gene TRBV5-6 combines with J gene TRBJ2-7; 9 bases fit TRBD2. Germline CDR1 is SGHDT and CDR2 is YYEEEE. The CDR3 consists of 15 residues. The junction had 12 bases not matched to a gene; V was cut back by 4 bases and J by 7 bases.

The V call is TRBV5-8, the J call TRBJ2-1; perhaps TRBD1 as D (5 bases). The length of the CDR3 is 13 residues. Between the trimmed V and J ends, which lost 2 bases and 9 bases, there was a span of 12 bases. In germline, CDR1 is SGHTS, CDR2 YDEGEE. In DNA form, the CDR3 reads TGTGCCAGCAGCTTCGTAGGCAGGGCTGAGCAGTTCTTC. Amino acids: CASSFVGRAEQFF.

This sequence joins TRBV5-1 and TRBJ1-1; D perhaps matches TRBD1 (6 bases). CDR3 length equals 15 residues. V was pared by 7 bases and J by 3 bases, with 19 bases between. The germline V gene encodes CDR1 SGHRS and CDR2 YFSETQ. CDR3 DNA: TGCGCCAGCCGCCAGGACAGCGCAACATACACTGAAGCTTTCTTT. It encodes CASRQDSATYTEAFF.

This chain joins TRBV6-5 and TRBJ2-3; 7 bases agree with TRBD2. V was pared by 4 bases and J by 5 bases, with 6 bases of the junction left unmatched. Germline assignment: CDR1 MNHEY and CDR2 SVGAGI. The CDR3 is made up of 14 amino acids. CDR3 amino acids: CASSSGRGVDTQYF. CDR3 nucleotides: TGTGCCAGCAGTTCAGGACGGGGGGTAGATACGCAGTATTTT.

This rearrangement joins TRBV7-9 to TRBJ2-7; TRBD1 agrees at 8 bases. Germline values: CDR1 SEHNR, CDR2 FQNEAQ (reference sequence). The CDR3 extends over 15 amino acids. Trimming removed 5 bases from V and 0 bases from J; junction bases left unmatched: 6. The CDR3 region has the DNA TGTGCCAGCAGCGAACGGACAGGGAGCTCCTACGAGCAGTACTTC. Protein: CASSERTGSSYEQYF.

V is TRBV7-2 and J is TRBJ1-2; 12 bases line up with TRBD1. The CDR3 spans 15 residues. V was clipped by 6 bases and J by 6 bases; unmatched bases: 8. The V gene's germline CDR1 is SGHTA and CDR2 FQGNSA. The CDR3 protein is CASRTPGTGGNGYTF. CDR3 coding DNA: TGTGCCAGCAGGACACCCGGGACAGGGGGCAATGGCTACACCTTC.

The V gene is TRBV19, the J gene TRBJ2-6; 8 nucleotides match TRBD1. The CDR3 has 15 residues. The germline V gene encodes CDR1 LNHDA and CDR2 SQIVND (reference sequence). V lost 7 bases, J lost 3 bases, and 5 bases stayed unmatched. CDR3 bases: TGTGCCAGTAAAAGACAGGGGTATGGGGCCAACGTCCTGACTTTC. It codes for CASKRQGYGANVLTF.

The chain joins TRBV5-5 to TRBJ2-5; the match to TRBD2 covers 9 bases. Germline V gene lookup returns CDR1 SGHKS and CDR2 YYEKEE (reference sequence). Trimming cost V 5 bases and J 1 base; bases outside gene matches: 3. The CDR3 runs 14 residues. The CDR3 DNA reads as TGTGCCAGCAGGCCGACTAGCGGCCAAGAGACCCAGTACTTC. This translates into CASRPTSGQETQYF.